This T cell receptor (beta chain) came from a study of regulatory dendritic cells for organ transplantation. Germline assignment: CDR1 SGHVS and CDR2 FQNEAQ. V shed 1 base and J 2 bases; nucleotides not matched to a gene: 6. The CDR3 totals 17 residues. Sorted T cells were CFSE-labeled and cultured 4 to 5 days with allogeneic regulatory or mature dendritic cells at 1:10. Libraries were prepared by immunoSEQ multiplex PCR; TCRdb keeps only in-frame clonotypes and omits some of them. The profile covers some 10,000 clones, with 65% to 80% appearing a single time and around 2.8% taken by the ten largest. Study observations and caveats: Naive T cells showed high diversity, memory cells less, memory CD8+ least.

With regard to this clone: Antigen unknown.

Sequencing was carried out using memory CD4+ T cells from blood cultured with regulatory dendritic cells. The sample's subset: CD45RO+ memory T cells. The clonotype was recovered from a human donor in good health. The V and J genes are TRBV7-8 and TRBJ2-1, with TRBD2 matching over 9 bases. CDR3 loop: CASSLEYGGGAYNEQFF. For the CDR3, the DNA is TGTGCCAGCAGCTTAGAATACGGCGGGGGGGCCTACAATGAGCAGTTCTTC.